These 4 T cell receptor beta chains came from one sample sequenced in a study of yellow fever vaccine responses in identical twins. A single record per CDR3 protein comes from TCRdb applying MiXCR to the RT-PCR reads. The repertoire holds under 3,000 distinct CDR3 sequences, approximately 86% seen once, with around 1.8% in the top ten. This specimen consisted of T cells from blood (PBMCs), unsorted or a sorted subset (not recorded which), obtained before or after yellow fever vaccination (not recorded which). The receptors come from a female donor who received the yellow fever vaccine.

This rearrangement joins TRBV11-1 to TRBJ2-4; TRBD1 agrees at 8 bases. There are 15 residues in the CDR3. Trimming at V came to 5 bases and at J to 0 bases, leaving 3 bases not matched to a gene. CDR1 and CDR2 from the germline V gene are SGHAT and FQDESV (reference sequence). The CDR3 nucleotides are TGTGCCAGCAGCCGGGACAGGCTAGCCAAAAACATTCAGTACTTC. This codes for CASSRDRLAKNIQYF.

This clonotype was seen just once. The chain uses TRBV24-1 and TRBJ1-2; TRBD1 agrees at 8 bases. This CDR3 comprises 13 residues. V dropped 3 bases and J dropped 8; count of bases not matched to a gene: 4. In germline, CDR1 is KGHDR, CDR2 SFDVKD. CDR3 protein: CATSDQGARGYTF. CDR3 bases: TGTGCCACCAGTGATCAGGGGGCGCGGGGCTACACCTTC.

This chain uses TRBV28 with TRBJ1-6; D uncertain. The CDR3 runs 16 residues. The germline CDR1 and CDR2 sequences are MDHEN and SYDVKM. V was pared by 2 bases and J by 1 base, with 9 bases between. CDR3 protein: CASSLDYVSYNSPLHF. CDR3 in DNA: TGTGCCAGCAGTTTAGACTATGTATCCTATAATTCACCCCTCCACTTT.

The J gene is TRBJ1-1, the V gene TRBV2; TRBD1 might be the D (6 bases). The CDR3 covers 14 residues. The germline V gene has CDR1 SNHLY and CDR2 FYNNEI. V was shortened by 4 bases and J by 3 bases, with 12 bases between the two germline ends. The CDR3 bases are TGTGCCAGCAGTGTAGGGGGTTCGTACACTGAAGCTTTCTTT. It translates to CASSVGGSYTEAFF.